This T cell receptor beta chain was sequenced for a study of memory CD4+ T cells and cytomegalovirus serostatus. Study at large: This sample comes from healthy Belgian adults, 9 CMV seropositive, 20 to 25 seronegative. Study-level findings and limits: Median bootstrapped AUC for CMV status was just over 0.94 originally, just under 0.93 US-trained. Each of approximately 63 CMV-associated TCRbeta sequences occurred in one to five individuals.

About this clone itself: Antigen specificity is unknown.

Single viable CD3+CD4+CD8-CD45RO+ cells were sorted as the memory CD4+ T cells. The repertoire was sequenced with immunoSEQ multiplex PCR; TCRdb's copy has only in-frame clones and lacks some. The table lists 52,000 or so clones, roughly 72% of them singletons. This TCR was sampled from an adult in good health and CMV-seronegative. Input material: memory CD4+ T cells from blood.

Written as DNA, the CDR3 is TGTGCCAGCAGCCTCCCTTCCAGCTATGGCTACACCTTC. This encodes CASSLPSSYGYTF. This sequence joins TRBV14 and TRBJ1-2; D remains unclear. Germline assignment: CDR1 SGHDN and CDR2 FVKESK. V was cut by 4 bases and J by 4 bases, with 10 bases left in between. CDR3 length: 13 amino acids.